This T cell receptor (beta chain) was captured by sequencing in a study of CD8 T cells in Susac syndrome. When the RNA was reverse transcribed, random hexamers were used with an input of roughly 0.5 to 1 ug. Multiplex PCR with immunoSEQ amplified the TCR beta CDR3 across 54 Vbeta and 13 Jbeta. A single record per CDR3 protein comes from TCRdb applying MiXCR to the immunoSEQ multiplex PCR reads. The profile shows 200,000 to 250,000 distinct CDR3 sequences, approximately 90% of them singletons. V gave up 4 bases and J gave up 3 bases; unmatched junction bases: 3. CDR3 length: 12 amino acids. Per germline, CDR1 SQVTM and CDR2 ANQGSEA. In blood CD8+ and CD4+ T cells, TCR beta underwent sequencing. CD8+ and CD4+ T cells were negatively isolated; TEMRA cells were FACS-enriched. Findings and limits, study-wide: As the study acknowledged, the number of individuals who were part of its TCR sequencing and HLA analysis was relatively small.

Details on this clonotype: What it recognizes is unknown.

The rearrangement joins TRBV29-1 to TRBJ2-7; 7 bases match TRBD2. Sequencing input: CD8+ T cells from PBMCs. The clonotype originates from a human donor with multiple sclerosis. CDR3 in DNA: TGCAGCGTTGGCGGGAGCTTCTACGAGCAGTACTTC. Protein: CSVGGSFYEQYF.